Listed below are T cell receptor beta chains from one sample, sequenced in a study of blood T cell repertoires in COVID-19. Here immunoSEQ multiplex PCR was the method, and the copy in TCRdb shows in-frame clones only, minus some. The table lists roughly 260,000 clones, 87% of them singletons. Specimen: PBMCs or T cells enriched from blood (not recorded which). The receptor source for this set is a woman under 40 with acute COVID-19. Each CDR3 is given with its conserved first and last residue. Each record gives: V gene, D gene, J gene, CDR3 length, clone size, CDR3 DNA, CDR3 protein. D genes are given only for firm matches. Clone size, where shown, is once, few, many, or a class for clones that have expanded.

V gene: TRBV27
D gene: .
J gene: TRBJ1-5
CDR3 length: 12
clone size: .
CDR3 DNA: TGTGCCAGCAGTCATAGCAATCAGCCCCAGCATTTT
CDR3 protein: CASSHSNQPQHF

V gene: TRBV5-1
D gene: TRBD2
J gene: TRBJ2-5
CDR3 length: 15
clone size: once
CDR3 DNA: TGCGCCAGCAGCCCTAGCGGGAGTAACCAAGAGACCCAGTACTTC
CDR3 protein: CASSPSGSNQETQYF

V gene: TRBV5-1
D gene: .
J gene: TRBJ1-2
CDR3 length: 15
clone size: .
CDR3 DNA: TGCGCCAGCAGCTTGGTGCCAGGCCAACCCTATGGCTACACCTTC
CDR3 protein: CASSLVPGQPYGYTF

V gene: TRBV18
D gene: TRBD1
J gene: TRBJ2-5
CDR3 length: 14
clone size: .
CDR3 DNA: TGTGCCAGCTCATCGGACAGGCTCCAAGAGACCCAGTACTTC
CDR3 protein: CASSSDRLQETQYF

V gene: TRBV30
D gene: TRBD1
J gene: TRBJ1-2
CDR3 length: 14
clone size: .
CDR3 DNA: TGTGCCTGGATTAAAGGACAGGGTCTTTATGGCTACACCTTC
CDR3 protein: CAWIKGQGLYGYTF

V gene: TRBV6-5
D gene: .
J gene: TRBJ1-1
CDR3 length: 14
clone size: .
CDR3 DNA: TGTGCCAGCAGTACGGAGGGACTGAACACTGAAGCTTTCTTT
CDR3 protein: CASSTEGLNTEAFF

V gene: TRBV5-1
D gene: TRBD2
J gene: TRBJ2-6
CDR3 length: 19
clone size: .
CDR3 DNA: TGCGCCAGCAGCTTTTTAGCGGGAGGGCCTCTCTCTGGGGCCAACGTCCTGACTTTC
CDR3 protein: CASSFLAGGPLSGANVLTF

V gene: TRBV9
D gene: TRBD2
J gene: TRBJ2-3
CDR3 length: 16
clone size: once
CDR3 DNA: TGTGCCAGCAGCGGGGGACTAGCGGGAGGGGCAGATACGCAGTATTTT
CDR3 protein: CASSGGLAGGADTQYF

V gene: TRBV4-2
D gene: .
J gene: TRBJ1-1
CDR3 length: 15
clone size: .
CDR3 DNA: TGTGCCAGCAGCCAAGCGACAGGCGGGTACACTGAAGCTTTCTTT
CDR3 protein: CASSQATGGYTEAFF

V gene: TRBV28
D gene: .
J gene: TRBJ2-1
CDR3 length: 13
clone size: few
CDR3 DNA: TGTGCCAGCAGTTTACCAGGGGTCAATGAGCAGTTCTTC
CDR3 protein: CASSLPGVNEQFF

V gene: TRBV5-1
D gene: TRBD2
J gene: TRBJ2-5
CDR3 length: 16
clone size: .
CDR3 DNA: TGCGCCAGCAGCTTTAGCGGGAGGGGAATCCAAGAGACCCAGTACTTC
CDR3 protein: CASSFSGRGIQETQYF

V gene: TRBV28
D gene: TRBD2
J gene: TRBJ2-7
CDR3 length: 14
clone size: .
CDR3 DNA: TGTGCCAGCACCAAACGTTCGGGAGGTTACGAGCAGTACTTC
CDR3 protein: CASTKRSGGYEQYF

V gene: TRBV29-1
D gene: .
J gene: TRBJ1-2
CDR3 length: 10
clone size: .
CDR3 DNA: TGCAGCGTGCAGGGGAATGGCTACACCTTC
CDR3 protein: CSVQGNGYTF

V gene: TRBV5-4
D gene: .
J gene: TRBJ2-2
CDR3 length: 13
clone size: .
CDR3 DNA: TGTGCCAGCAGCCCAGCTAGAACCGGGGAGCTGTTTTTT
CDR3 protein: CASSPARTGELFF

V gene: TRBV10-3
D gene: TRBD1
J gene: TRBJ1-2
CDR3 length: 13
clone size: .
CDR3 DNA: TGTGCCATCACACCCGACAGGGACTATGGCTACACCTTC
CDR3 protein: CAITPDRDYGYTF

V gene: TRBV15
D gene: TRBD1
J gene: TRBJ2-7
CDR3 length: 15
clone size: .
CDR3 DNA: TGTGCCACCAGCAGAGGGGACAGGGGATCCTACGAGCAGTACTTC
CDR3 protein: CATSRGDRGSYEQYF

V gene: TRBV2
D gene: .
J gene: TRBJ1-4
CDR3 length: 14
clone size: .
CDR3 DNA: TGTGCCAGCAGTGAATCAAGTCAGTGGGAAAAACTGTTTTTT
CDR3 protein: CASSESSQWEKLFF

V gene: TRBV7-9
D gene: TRBD1
J gene: TRBJ1-6
CDR3 length: 15
clone size: .
CDR3 DNA: TGTGCCAGCACACGGGACAGCGTTTTTGCATCACCCCTCCACTTT
CDR3 protein: CASTRDSVFASPLHF

V gene: TRBV14
D gene: TRBD2
J gene: TRBJ2-4
CDR3 length: 18
clone size: .
CDR3 DNA: TGTGCCAGCAGCCAGACGGGGGGTGCTTCATTAGCCAAAAACATTCAGTACTTC
CDR3 protein: CASSQTGGASLAKNIQYF

V gene: TRBV5-1
D gene: TRBD1
J gene: TRBJ1-1
CDR3 length: 15
clone size: .
CDR3 DNA: TGCGCCAGCAGCTCGGACAGGGGAATGAACACTGAAACTTTCTTT
CDR3 protein: CASSSDRGMNTETFF

V gene: TRBV23-1
D gene: .
J gene: TRBJ2-2
CDR3 length: 18
clone size: .
CDR3 DNA: TGCGCCAGCAGTCATACCCCTCGGTTCTTTATCTTCACCGGGGAGCTGTTTTTT
CDR3 protein: CASSHTPRFFIFTGELFF

V gene: TRBV3-1/TRBV3-2
D gene: TRBD1
J gene: TRBJ1-1
CDR3 length: 16
clone size: .
CDR3 DNA: TGTGCCAGCAGCCAAGAAGGACAGGGGGGTAACACTGAAGCTTTCTTT
CDR3 protein: CASSQEGQGGNTEAFF

V gene: TRBV2
D gene: .
J gene: TRBJ1-2
CDR3 length: 13
clone size: .
CDR3 DNA: TGTGCCACCAGTGACCAGGCCACCTATGGCTACACCTTC
CDR3 protein: CATSDQATYGYTF

V gene: TRBV2
D gene: TRBD2
J gene: TRBJ2-7
CDR3 length: 19
clone size: .
CDR3 DNA: TGTGCCAGCAGGGCCCGTGGCGGGACTAGCGGGGGAAGCACCTACGAGCAGTACTTC
CDR3 protein: CASRARGGTSGGSTYEQYF

V gene: TRBV19
D gene: .
J gene: TRBJ2-2
CDR3 length: 13
clone size: few
CDR3 DNA: TGTGCCAGTAGTATATCCGGGGCCGGGGAGCTGTTTTTT
CDR3 protein: CASSISGAGELFF

V gene: TRBV5-1
D gene: TRBD2
J gene: TRBJ2-3
CDR3 length: 15
clone size: once
CDR3 DNA: TGCGCCAGCAGCTTTCTAGCGGGAGGGGCAGATACGCAGTATTTT
CDR3 protein: CASSFLAGGADTQYF

V gene: TRBV7-8
D gene: .
J gene: TRBJ1-5
CDR3 length: 16
clone size: .
CDR3 DNA: TGTGCCAGCAGCTTACCTCGTATTTATAGCAATCAGCCCCAGCATTTT
CDR3 protein: CASSLPRIYSNQPQHF

V gene: TRBV19
D gene: TRBD1
J gene: TRBJ2-7
CDR3 length: 15
clone size: .
CDR3 DNA: TGTGCCAGTAGTTCCCCAGGGGGAAATACCTACGAGCAGTACTTC
CDR3 protein: CASSSPGGNTYEQYF

V gene: TRBV7-2
D gene: .
J gene: TRBJ1-2
CDR3 length: 18
clone size: .
CDR3 DNA: TGTGCCAGCAGCTTAGTATCAGGCCCGGGGGGGCGAGTGGATGGCTACACCTTC
CDR3 protein: CASSLVSGPGGRVDGYTF

V gene: TRBV19
D gene: TRBD2
J gene: TRBJ2-1
CDR3 length: 20
clone size: .
CDR3 DNA: TGTGCCAGTACCCCTAGGAATTTGCGGGAGGGTAGTCAAGCCTACAATGAGCAGTTCTTC
CDR3 protein: CASTPRNLREGSQAYNEQFF

V gene: TRBV30
D gene: .
J gene: TRBJ2-1
CDR3 length: 14
clone size: .
CDR3 DNA: TGTGCCTGGAGTGTAAAATCAGCGGGCCATGAGCAGTTCTTC
CDR3 protein: CAWSVKSAGHEQFF

V gene: TRBV10-3
D gene: .
J gene: TRBJ2-3
CDR3 length: 15
clone size: .
CDR3 DNA: TGTGCCATCGCGGGGGACAGGAGGAGCACAGATACGCAGTATTTT
CDR3 protein: CAIAGDRRSTDTQYF

V gene: TRBV7-3
D gene: .
J gene: TRBJ1-6
CDR3 length: 15
clone size: few
CDR3 DNA: TGTGCCAGCAGCCCTACCTCGGGTGTTTATTCACCCCTCCACTTT
CDR3 protein: CASSPTSGVYSPLHF

V gene: TRBV5-1
D gene: TRBD1
J gene: TRBJ1-2
CDR3 length: 16
clone size: .
CDR3 DNA: TGCGCCAGCAGCTACGAGGGGGACAGTACTAACTATGGCTACACCTTC
CDR3 protein: CASSYEGDSTNYGYTF

V gene: TRBV3-1/TRBV3-2
D gene: TRBD1
J gene: TRBJ2-7
CDR3 length: 14
clone size: .
CDR3 DNA: TGTGCCAGCAGCTTGTGGACAGGGACCTACGAGCAGTACTTC
CDR3 protein: CASSLWTGTYEQYF

V gene: TRBV10-1
D gene: .
J gene: TRBJ1-2
CDR3 length: 12
clone size: .
CDR3 DNA: TGCGCCAGCGGGGACACAGACTATGGCTACACCTTC
CDR3 protein: CASGDTDYGYTF

V gene: TRBV13
D gene: .
J gene: TRBJ2-3
CDR3 length: 15
clone size: .
CDR3 DNA: TGTGCCAGCAGCTTAGACAGTTGGAGCACAGATACGCAGTATTTT
CDR3 protein: CASSLDSWSTDTQYF

V gene: TRBV5-5
D gene: .
J gene: TRBJ1-5
CDR3 length: 16
clone size: few
CDR3 DNA: TGTGCCAGCAGCTCTTCCGCAGGGAGGGGTAATCAGCCCCAGCATTTT
CDR3 protein: CASSSSAGRGNQPQHF

V gene: TRBV28
D gene: TRBD1
J gene: TRBJ1-2
CDR3 length: 15
clone size: .
CDR3 DNA: TGTGCCAGCAGTTTCAGACAGGGGACCATAAATGGCTACACCTTC
CDR3 protein: CASSFRQGTINGYTF

V gene: TRBV7-9
D gene: TRBD2
J gene: TRBJ2-3
CDR3 length: 16
clone size: once
CDR3 DNA: TGTGCCAGCAGCTTGGGACTAGCGGGAGCCTCAGATACGCAGTATTTT
CDR3 protein: CASSLGLAGASDTQYF

V gene: TRBV28
D gene: TRBD1
J gene: TRBJ1-1
CDR3 length: 13
clone size: .
CDR3 DNA: TGTGCCAGCAGACGGGACAGGACTACTGAAGCTTTCTTT
CDR3 protein: CASRRDRTTEAFF

V gene: TRBV27
D gene: .
J gene: TRBJ1-6
CDR3 length: 14
clone size: .
CDR3 DNA: TGTGCCAGCAGGCCCGGGACATTAGGCTCACCCCTCCACTTT
CDR3 protein: CASRPGTLGSPLHF

V gene: TRBV6-4
D gene: .
J gene: TRBJ1-3
CDR3 length: 15
clone size: once
CDR3 DNA: TGTGCCAGCCCCCGGGACACGCTCTCTGGAAACACCATATATTTT
CDR3 protein: CASPRDTLSGNTIYF

V gene: TRBV6-5
D gene: TRBD1
J gene: TRBJ1-2
CDR3 length: 15
clone size: .
CDR3 DNA: TGTGCCAGCAGCATTCCGGGACAGGGCTCGGAAGGCTACACCTTC
CDR3 protein: CASSIPGQGSEGYTF

V gene: TRBV28
D gene: .
J gene: TRBJ1-1
CDR3 length: 13
clone size: .
CDR3 DNA: TGTGCCAGCAGACTTAGCGGGAGGACGAAGGCTTTCTTT
CDR3 protein: CASRLSGRTKAFF

V gene: TRBV7-9
D gene: TRBD2
J gene: TRBJ2-1
CDR3 length: 13
clone size: few
CDR3 DNA: TGTGCCAGCGGGACTAGCGGATACAATGAGCAGTTCTTC
CDR3 protein: CASGTSGYNEQFF

V gene: TRBV3-1/TRBV3-2
D gene: .
J gene: TRBJ1-1
CDR3 length: 19
clone size: .
CDR3 DNA: TGTGCCAGCAGCCAAGATAGGTTGCGGCAGGGTCGTTTGATCACTGAAGCTTTCTTT
CDR3 protein: CASSQDRLRQGRLITEAFF

V gene: TRBV19
D gene: .
J gene: TRBJ2-4
CDR3 length: 15
clone size: .
CDR3 DNA: TGTGCCAGTAGTATTGCGGCGGGGACGCTAGTCATTCAGTACTTC
CDR3 protein: CASSIAAGTLVIQYF

V gene: TRBV11-2
D gene: .
J gene: TRBJ1-6
CDR3 length: 15
clone size: .
CDR3 DNA: TGTGCCAGCAGCTTAGCAGGGTCCTATAATTCACCCCTCCACTTT
CDR3 protein: CASSLAGSYNSPLHF